This T cell receptor (beta chain) was observed in a study of blood T cells in healthy people across ages. Findings and limits, study-wide: The study lacked donor CMV status, which possibly confounded expanded clonotype changes. Age brought a roughly linear fall in TCR beta diversity measured per million T cells. Researchers deemed the diversity estimates from one million T cells underestimates.

The CDR3 spans 14 residues. CDR1 is SGHTA, CDR2 FQGNSA, per germline. V was pared by 5 bases and J by 1 base, with 10 bases between. Worth noting for this clonotype: What it binds is unknown.

Primers used in a second PCR of roughly 6 to 11 cycles were a sample-barcoded 5' primer and a J-beta primer mix. Each cDNA molecule was tagged by a template-switch adaptor that had 12 random nucleotides. TCRdb analysed the 5' RACE reads with MiXCR anew, one entry per CDR3 protein. The data contain 630,000 or so distinct CDR3 sequences, about 30% of them singletons. Input material: blood. The TCR originated in a woman of 80 years or more in good health. The V call is TRBV7-2, the J call TRBJ2-3; D unclear. CDR3 loop: CASSPPDRTDTQYF. In DNA, the CDR3 is TGTGCCAGCAGCCCCCCGGACCGCACAGATACGCAGTATTTT.